Following are 26 T cell receptor beta chains from one sample sequenced in a study of blood T cell repertoires in COVID-19. The repertoire was sequenced with immunoSEQ multiplex PCR; TCRdb's copy has only in-frame clones and lacks some. The sample records 200,000 to 250,000 clones, 70% to 90% being singletons. Sequencing input: peripheral blood. The receptor set was obtained from a woman aged 25 to 39 who had recovered from COVID-19.

The CDR3, as DNA: TGTGCCAGCAGCCATATGAGATTAACGGGGGATGCTTTCTTT. This codes for CASSHMRLTGDAFF. The V call is TRBV3-1 (or the pseudogene TRBV3-2), the J call TRBJ1-1, with D possibly matching TRBD1 (5 bases). The CDR3 consists of 14 residues. V lost 3 bases and J 11 bases, leaving 19 bases between the germline ends. CDR1 LGHDT and CDR2 YNNKEL come from the germline V gene (reference sequence).

This rearrangement joins TRBV3-1 (or the pseudogene TRBV3-2) to TRBJ2-3, with TRBD1 as a possible D gene (6 bases). Germline assignment: CDR1 LGHDT and CDR2 YNNKEL (reference sequence). V lost 1 base, J lost 6 bases, and 14 bases lay in between. The CDR3 length is 15 residues. CDR3 coding DNA: TGTGCCAGCAGCCAAGTGACAGGCGGCGATGATACGCAGTATTTT. It translates to CASSQVTGGDDTQYF.

The genes are TRBV11-2 and TRBJ2-3; D assignment may be TRBD1 or TRBD2 (6 bases each). The CDR3 is 16 residues long. The V gene's germline CDR1 is SGHAT and CDR2 FQNNGV. V lost 5 bases to trimming and J lost 2 bases, with 17 bases between them. This CDR3 reads CASSLGGQGFTDTQYF. The CDR3 region has the DNA TGTGCCAGCAGCCTAGGGGGGCAGGGATTCACAGATACGCAGTATTTT. Together with reference TRBV11-2 and TRBJ2-3, the CDR3 gives the full variable domain: EAGVAQSPRYKIIEKRQSVAFWCNPISGHATLYWYQQILGQGPKLLIQFQNNGVVDDSQLPKDRFSAERLKGVDSTLKIQPAKLEDSAVYLCASSLGGQGFTDTQYFGPGTRLTVL.

V is TRBV27 and J is TRBJ2-7; tentatively, D is TRBD1 (6 bases). V was pared by 6 bases and J by 2 bases, with 17 bases between. Per germline, CDR1 MNHEY and CDR2 SMNVEV (reference sequence). CDR3 length: 15 amino acids. CDR3 sequence reads: CASRITGSATYEQYF. DNA of the CDR3: TGTGCCAGCAGAATAACAGGGTCAGCTACCTACGAGCAGTACTTC.

The V gene is TRBV7-3, the J gene TRBJ1-4; TRBD1 might be the D (5 bases). Per germline, CDR1 SGHTA and CDR2 FQGTGA. V lost 1 base, J lost 7 bases, and 7 bases lay in between. The CDR3 consists of 13 residues. CDR3 loop: CASSLRGGEKLFF. As DNA, the CDR3 is TGTGCCAGCAGCTTAAGGGGGGGTGAAAAACTGTTTTTT.

This rearrangement joins TRBV7-9 to TRBJ2-2; D call uncertain. Trimming took off 5 bases at V and 4 bases at J, with 5 bases between the two ends. Germline V gene data show CDR1 as SEHNR and CDR2 as FQNEAQ (reference sequence). The length of the CDR3 is 12 residues. The CDR3 reads CASSHSTGELFF. The CDR3 bases are TGTGCCAGCAGCCACAGCACCGGGGAGCTGTTTTTT.

This rearrangement joins TRBV5-1 to TRBJ2-7; D perhaps matches TRBD2 (6 bases). The CDR3 has 15 residues. Germline-derived CDR1 and CDR2 are SGHRS and YFSETQ. V lost 1 base and J lost 0, with 11 bases in between. The chain's CDR3 is CASSLQDYNSYEQYF. The DNA of the CDR3 is TGCGCCAGCAGCTTGCAGGACTACAACTCCTACGAGCAGTACTTC.

The chain has TRBV6-5 and TRBJ2-7, with 7 positions matching TRBD1. The germline V gene encodes CDR1 MNHEY and CDR2 SVGAGI. This CDR3 contains 14 residues. After removal of 6 bases from V and 4 bases from J, the junction contained 9 bases not matched to a gene. This chain's CDR3 is CASSFPGQTYEQYF. CDR3 bases: TGTGCCAGCAGCTTTCCGGGACAGACGTACGAGCAGTACTTC.

The V gene is TRBV11-1, the J gene TRBJ2-2; D not resolved. The CDR3 extends over 13 amino acids. The germline V gene has CDR1 SGHAT and CDR2 FQDESV (reference sequence). Trimming pared 4 bases from V and 5 bases from J, leaving 8 bases between. In nucleotides, the CDR3 is TGTGCCAGCAGCTCGAGTGTAACCGGGGAGCTGTTTTTT. Amino acids: CASSSSVTGELFF.

This rearrangement joins TRBV13 to TRBJ2-5; TRBD2 aligns across 9 bases. Germline trimming cut 4 bases from V and 4 bases from J; bases unmatched to any gene: 4. This CDR3 has 14 amino acids. CDR1 is PRHDT and CDR2 is FYEKMQ in the germline V gene (reference sequence). The CDR3 DNA follows: TGTGCCAGCAGCTCGCGGGGGGGGACAGAGACCCAGTACTTC. Its translation: CASSSRGGTETQYF.

The rearrangement joins TRBV20-1 to TRBJ2-5, with D unclear. Germline V gene sequence: CDR1 DFQATT, CDR2 SNEGSKA (reference sequence). The CDR3 sequence is 11 residues long. Trimming left V 3 bases short and J 1 base short, with 3 bases between. The DNA for the CDR3 is TGCAGTGCTAGCCGCCAAGAGACCCAGTACTTC. It yields the protein CSASRQETQYF.

The chain combines TRBV7-2 with TRBJ2-7; 9 bases are a match to TRBD1. CDR1 is SGHTA, CDR2 FQGNSA, per germline. The CDR3 loop spans 16 amino acids. Trimming took 2 bases from V and 2 from J; bases not matched to a gene: 7. The CDR3 protein is CASSLIPGQGAYEQYF. CDR3 sequence (DNA): TGTGCCAGCAGCTTAATCCCGGGACAGGGAGCCTACGAGCAGTACTTC.

The chain employs TRBV7-9 and TRBJ1-2; 8 positions agree with TRBD1. This CDR3 has 14 residues. CDR1 is SEHNR and CDR2 is FQNEAQ in the germline V gene (reference sequence). Losses at the gene ends were 1 base for V and 6 bases for J; bases not matched to a gene: 4. The CDR3 DNA is TGTGCCAGCAGCTTAGATCAGGGGGCAAATGGCTACACCTTC. Protein: CASSLDQGANGYTF.

The gene calls are TRBV13 and TRBJ2-3; D possibly corresponds to TRBD2 (7 bases). V was shortened by 8 bases and J by 6 bases, with 15 bases between the two germline ends. Germline assignment: CDR1 PRHDT and CDR2 FYEKMQ (reference sequence). The CDR3 runs to 13 residues. The CDR3 region is CASAAGALDTQYF. CDR3 in DNA: TGTGCCAGCGCCGCGGGGGCTCTTGATACGCAGTATTTT. Full variable domain (remainder filled in from reference TRBV13 and TRBJ2-3): AAGVIQSPRHLIKEKRETATLKCYPIPRHDTVYWYQQGPGQDPQFLISFYEKMQSDKGSIPDRFSAQQFSDYHSELNMSSLELGDSALYFCASAAGALDTQYFGPGTRLTVL.

The chain has TRBV27 and TRBJ1-4; 7 positions match TRBD1. The J segment lost 5 bases and the V segment lost 6 bases, leaving 6 bases of the junction unmatched. CDR1 is MNHEY, CDR2 SMNVEV, per germline (reference sequence). The CDR3 has 14 amino acids. CDR3 region: CASRNRGRNEKLFF. The CDR3 nucleotides are TGTGCCAGCAGAAACAGGGGTAGGAATGAAAAACTGTTTTTT.

This chain uses TRBV4-2 with TRBJ1-1, with TRBD1 as a possible D gene (6 bases). V shed 5 bases and J shed 4 bases, with 11 bases lying between them. CDR3 length: 13 residues. Germline CDR1 is LGHNA and CDR2 is YNFKEQ. The CDR3 reads CASSFDRSTEAFF. CDR3 DNA sequence: TGTGCCAGCAGCTTTGACAGGAGCACTGAAGCTTTCTTT.

This chain connects TRBV5-1 to TRBJ1-1; 10 positions agree with TRBD1. V lost 4 bases and J lost 3; bases outside the gene matches: 3. The length of the CDR3 is 14 residues. Germline V gene sequence: CDR1 SGHRS, CDR2 YFSETQ. CDR3 bases: TGCGCCAGCAGCGGGACAGGGGACTACACTGAAGCTTTCTTT. Protein sequence: CASSGTGDYTEAFF.

This clone was seen a single time. V gene TRBV18 combines with J gene TRBJ1-5; weak D call: TRBD1 (5 bases). The V end was cut by 3 bases, the J end by 0 bases, with 9 bases between. The CDR3 covers 15 residues. The germline CDR1 and CDR2 sequences are KGHSH and LQKENI. The CDR3 spells CASSPTAYSNQPQHF. The CDR3, as DNA: TGTGCCAGCTCACCGACAGCTTATAGCAATCAGCCCCAGCATTTT.

This clone was detected only once. The chain links TRBV27 to TRBJ1-2; a possible D gene is TRBD1 (6 bases). CDR3 length: 13 residues. The V end was cut by 5 bases, the J end by 7 bases, with 14 bases between. CDR1 MNHEY and CDR2 SMNVEV come from the germline V gene (reference sequence). Written as DNA, the CDR3 is TGTGCCAGCAGTCCAACAGGGTCGGGTGGCTACACCTTC. Its translation: CASSPTGSGGYTF.

The rearrangement links TRBV9 to TRBJ2-2; D not resolved. V lost 6 bases to trimming and J lost 4 bases, with 19 bases between them. The CDR3 is 16 residues long. Germline values: CDR1 SGDLS, CDR2 YYNGEE. Here the CDR3 DNA reads TGTGCCAGCACCGCCGGTGTGACGGGTTTCACCGGGGAGCTGTTTTTT. Translating it yields CASTAGVTGFTGELFF.

The chain joins TRBV15 to TRBJ2-7, with a weak D call TRBD2 (5 bases). Germline CDR1 LNHNV, CDR2 YYDKDF (reference sequence). V was pared by 0 bases and J by 5 bases, with 11 bases between. The CDR3 runs 14 residues. The CDR3 loop reads CATSRDNAGDEQYF. The CDR3, as DNA: TGTGCCACCAGCAGAGATAATGCGGGTGACGAGCAGTACTTC.

The gene calls are TRBV2 and TRBJ2-3; no reliable D call. The V gene's germline CDR1 is SNHLY and CDR2 FYNNEI. This CDR3 is 13 amino acids long. Trimming pared 1 base from V and 2 bases from J, leaving 4 bases between. This CDR3 is CASSEVNTDTQYF. The CDR3 nucleotides are TGTGCCAGCAGTGAAGTTAACACAGATACGCAGTATTTT.

The chain is built from TRBV9 and TRBJ2-7; TRBD1 agrees at 7 bases. Germline CDR1 is SGDLS and CDR2 is YYNGEE. V dropped 0 bases and J dropped 4; count of bases not matched to a gene: 4. The CDR3 totals 14 residues. The CDR3 DNA follows: TGTGCCAGCAGCGTAGGGGACAGATCTTACGAGCAGTACTTC. Its protein is CASSVGDRSYEQYF.

The V call is TRBV5-4, the J call TRBJ1-2; possibly TRBD1 for D (5 bases). With 4 bases removed from V and 7 bases from J, the gap between germline ends came to 14 bases. Germline V lookup: CDR1 SGHNT, CDR2 YYREEE (reference sequence). This CDR3 comprises 13 residues. The CDR3 region is CASSLPGESGYTF. In DNA form, the CDR3 reads TGTGCCAGCAGCCTGCCGGGGGAGAGTGGCTACACCTTC.

The chain recombines TRBV7-3 with TRBJ2-3; TRBD1 agrees at 8 bases. Germline V gene sequence: CDR1 SGHTA, CDR2 FQGTGA. Losses at the gene ends were 5 bases for V and 5 bases for J; bases not matched to a gene: 3. The CDR3 contains 13 residues. This chain's CDR3 is CASSQQGGDTQYF. The CDR3 bases are TGTGCCAGCAGCCAACAGGGGGGAGATACGCAGTATTTT.

This clone was detected only once. CDR3 loop: CASALDLRGETQYF. In DNA, the CDR3 is TGTGCCAGCGCCTTGGACCTCAGGGGAGAGACCCAGTACTTC. The chain carries TRBV25-1 and TRBJ2-5; tentatively, D is TRBD1 (6 bases). Trimming cost V 8 bases and J 4 bases, with 17 bases left between them. The CDR3 is made up of 14 amino acids. In germline, CDR1 is MGHDK, CDR2 SYGVNS. The full variable domain, its missing parts supplied by reference TRBV25-1 and TRBJ2-5, is EADIYQTPRYLVIGTGKKITLECSQTMGHDKMYWYQQDPGMELHLIHYSYGVNSTEKGDLSSESTVSRIRTEHFPLTLESARPSHTSQYLCASALDLRGETQYFGPGTRLLVL.